This TCR beta chain is drawn from a study of vaccination effects on CD4 cells after COVID-19. The study's findings and limits: Few convalescent patients, and no early post-infection timepoints, were available to the study.

In the case of this clone: Its target is not known.

Sequencing was performed with immunoSEQ multiplex PCR; in TCRdb, only in-frame clones are kept and a portion is missing. Among approximately 65,000 clones listed, over 70% were seen once. Using viral peptide pools, the ViraFEST assay grew out antigen-specific CD4+ T cells prior to sequencing. At the end of about ten days of culture, CD4+ T cells were isolated. Participants were vaccinated with two doses of either the BNT162b2 or mRNA-1273 vaccine. Among the vaccine recipients, none had a prior SARS-CoV-2 infection, and nucleocapsid antibodies were negative. V shed 6 bases and J shed 5 bases, with 13 bases lying between them. The length of the CDR3 is 13 residues.

Here the sequenced sample was CD4+ T cells from PBMCs cultured with HCoV-229E spike peptides, taken after COVID-19 vaccination. The clonotype was recovered from a human donor who received a COVID-19 vaccine. The chain uses TRBV12-3 or TRBV12-4 and TRBJ2-5; tentatively, D is TRBD1 (5 bases). CDR3 sequence: CASSSDSLETQYF. The DNA for the CDR3 is TGTGCCAGCAGCTCTGACAGTCTGGAGACCCAGTACTTC.